The next 20 T cell receptor beta chains were all read from a single sample in a study of technical replicates of blood from a handful of donors. Assay used: immunoSEQ multiplex PCR; TCRdb lists only in-frame clones, some missing. The table lists about 73,000 clones, 93% of them singletons. Sequenced material: T cells isolated from PBMCs. The receptors shown here come from a human donor in good health.

This clone appeared a single time. The gene calls are TRBV29-1 and TRBJ2-1; 7 bases line up with TRBD1. V lost 4 bases and J lost 7; bases outside the gene matches: 10. CDR3 length: 14 amino acids. Germline CDR1 and CDR2: SQVTM and ANQGSEA. CDR3 coding DNA: TGCAGCGTTGGATTGACAGGGCGACAAAATGAGCAGTTCTTC. This translates into CSVGLTGRQNEQFF.

A single count supports this clone. This rearrangement joins TRBV10-1 to TRBJ1-2, with D tentatively TRBD1 (5 bases). This CDR3 spans 12 amino acids. The V gene lost 3 bases and the J gene lost 7 bases, with 9 bases spanning the gap. Germline CDR1 and CDR2: WNHNN and SYGVQD (reference sequence). The CDR3: CASSDTGAGYTF. In nucleotides, the CDR3 is TGCGCCAGCAGTGACACAGGCGCTGGCTACACCTTC.

V usage is TRBV4-1 and J usage is TRBJ1-1; D is undetermined. The CDR3 has 15 amino acids. Germline V CDR1 and CDR2: MGHRA, YSYEKL. The V gene lost 3 bases and the J gene lost 7 bases, with 18 bases spanning the gap. In DNA form, the CDR3 reads TGCGCCAGCAGCCAGCCCACTACAGACTATAATGAAGCTTTCTTT. Translated: CASSQPTTDYNEAFF.

CDR3 sequence reads: CASGFSGRPYTQYF. The CDR3 DNA follows: TGTGCTAGTGGGTTTAGCGGGAGACCTTATACGCAGTATTTT. The chain combines TRBV12-5 with TRBJ2-3, with 9 bases lining up with TRBD2. CDR1 and CDR2 (germline): LGHNT, FRNRAP. Trimming cost V 6 bases and J 7 bases; bases outside gene matches: 8. CDR3 size: 14 residues.

This chain uses TRBV28 with TRBJ2-3, with a possible D match to TRBD1 (5 bases). With 4 bases removed from V and 2 bases from J, the gap between germline ends came to 19 bases. Germline assignment: CDR1 MDHEN and CDR2 SYDVKM. CDR3 length: 17 amino acids. CDR3 protein: CASSSPAHTGTTDTQYF. CDR3 in DNA: TGTGCCAGCAGTTCTCCCGCCCACACAGGCACCACAGATACGCAGTATTTT.

The chain links TRBV27 to TRBJ2-1; possible D gene TRBD1, 7 bases. Trimming removed 0 bases at V and 14 bases at J, with 14 bases between. The CDR3 is 13 residues long. The germline V gene encodes CDR1 MNHEY and CDR2 SMNVEV (reference sequence). CDR3 amino acids: CASSLSIDREEFF. The CDR3 DNA reads TGTGCCAGCAGTTTATCTATCGACAGGGAGGAGTTCTTC.

The gene calls are TRBV11-2 and TRBJ2-1, with D possibly TRBD2 on 5 matching bases. CDR1 and CDR2 (germline): SGHAT, FQNNGV. The CDR3 is made up of 16 amino acids. Trimming left V 0 bases short and J 0 bases short, with 9 bases between. As DNA, the CDR3 is TGTGCCAGCAGCTTAGAGCCCCGGGGCTCCTACAATGAGCAGTTCTTC. It yields the protein CASSLEPRGSYNEQFF.

The chain couples TRBV7-9 to TRBJ2-7; 11 bases are shared with TRBD2. CDR1 and CDR2 from the germline V gene are SEHNR and FQNEAQ (reference sequence). The junction had 15 bases not matched to a gene; V was cut back by 5 bases and J by 3 bases. The length of the CDR3 is 18 residues. Written as DNA, the CDR3 is TGTGCCAGCAGCATATCAACAGGGAGACTAGCGGGGAGCTACGAGCAGTACTTC. Amino acids: CASSISTGRLAGSYEQYF.

This clone showed up just once. V and J are TRBV10-1 and TRBJ2-7; maybe TRBD2 (5 bases). Trimming cost V 5 bases and J 6 bases, with 14 bases left between them. This CDR3 is built from 13 residues. Germline V gene sequence: CDR1 WNHNN, CDR2 SYGVQD (reference sequence). CDR3 region: CASSPGISSEQYF. CDR3 in DNA: TGCGCCAGCAGTCCGGGGATAAGTTCCGAGCAGTACTTC.

The CDR3 protein is CASSPGGVQETQYF. The CDR3 DNA reads as TGTGCCAGCAGCCCAGGGGGCGTCCAAGAGACCCAGTACTTC. The chain couples TRBV5-4 to TRBJ2-5; 8 bases are shared with TRBD1. V was clipped by 4 bases and J by 1 base; unmatched bases: 3. CDR1 and CDR2 (germline): SGHNT, YYREEE (reference sequence). The CDR3 sequence is 14 residues long.

The chain carries TRBV4-1 and TRBJ1-5; D unclear. V was cut by 0 bases and J by 0 bases, with 6 bases left in between. The CDR3 is made up of 15 amino acids. Germline loops: CDR1 MGHRA, CDR2 YSYEKL. CDR3 nucleotides: TGCGCCAGCAGCCAAGAAGGCGGTAGCAATCAGCCCCAGCATTTT. Encoded protein: CASSQEGGSNQPQHF.

About this clone itself: Sequence at one end of the junction differs from germline and may be a read error. J is TRBJ2-1 and V is TRBV28, with D possibly being TRBD1 (6 bases). The CDR3 runs 11 residues. Germline V gene lookup returns CDR1 MDHEN and CDR2 SYDVKM. CDR3 sequence (DNA): TGTGCCAGCAGTTTTAGGGACATGCGGATCTTC. Translating it yields CASSFRDMRIF.

V usage is TRBV14 and J usage is TRBJ2-7; D may be TRBD2 (5 bases). Trimming pared 0 bases from V and 3 bases from J, leaving 15 bases between. Germline CDR1 and CDR2: SGHDN and FVKESK. The CDR3 spans 16 residues. The CDR3 DNA reads as TGTGCCAGCAGCCAAGATCGGAGCGGATTCATCTACGAGCAGTACTTC. It is translated as CASSQDRSGFIYEQYF.

The chain uses TRBV27 and TRBJ1-2; 11 bases agree with TRBD1. Germline CDR1 is MNHEY and CDR2 is SMNVEV (reference sequence). Unmatched junction bases numbered 10, after V lost 6 bases and J lost 4 bases. The CDR3 covers 16 residues. The CDR3 reads CASSRDRGTLAYGYTF. The DNA of the CDR3 is TGTGCCAGCAGCCGGGACAGGGGGACACTCGCCTATGGCTACACCTTC.

The chain combines TRBV10-2 with TRBJ2-1; 13 nucleotides match TRBD2. CDR3 length: 17 amino acids. V dropped 4 bases and J dropped 9; count of bases not matched to a gene: 12. Germline CDR1 WSHSY, CDR2 SAAADI. DNA of the CDR3: TGCGCCAGCAGTGTCCGACTAGCGGGAGGAAGGGAGGTTGAGCAGTTCTTC. It encodes CASSVRLAGGREVEQFF.

J is TRBJ2-5 and V is TRBV6-8, with TRBD2 as a possible D gene (7 bases). The CDR3 length is 14 residues. Germline CDR1 reads MNHGY; CDR2 reads SAAAGT. Trimming pared 6 bases from V and 5 bases from J, leaving 16 bases between. CDR3 loop: CASRGGGAIETQYF. CDR3 bases: TGTGCCAGCAGGGGAGGGGGAGCAATCGAGACCCAGTACTTC.

The V and J genes are TRBV7-2 and TRBJ2-7; possibly TRBD1 for D (6 bases). The germline V gene has CDR1 SGHTA and CDR2 FQGNSA. Trimming cost V 5 bases and J 0 bases, with 8 bases left between them. The length of the CDR3 is 13 residues. The CDR3 nucleotides read TGTGCCAGCAGCCAGGGGCGCTCCTACGAGCAGTACTTC. Amino acids: CASSQGRSYEQYF.

The rearrangement uses TRBV30 and TRBJ1-2; tentative D call: TRBD1 (5 bases). There are 12 residues in the CDR3. V lost 2 bases to trimming and J lost 4 bases, with 8 bases between them. Germline V CDR1 and CDR2: GTSNPN, SVGIG (reference sequence). The CDR3 is CAWSPTVYGYTF. The CDR3 nucleotides are TGTGCCTGGAGTCCGACAGTCTATGGCTACACCTTC.

The V gene is TRBV9, the J gene TRBJ2-5, with D hard to call. Trimming left V 0 bases short and J 0 bases short, with 15 bases between. CDR1 SGDLS and CDR2 YYNGEE come from the germline V gene. The CDR3 is 17 residues long. The CDR3 sequence: CASSVAWSAGYQETQYF. DNA of the CDR3: TGTGCCAGCAGCGTAGCTTGGAGCGCCGGATACCAAGAGACCCAGTACTTC. Variable domain in full (rest from reference TRBV9 and TRBJ2-5): DSGVTQTPKHLITATGQRVTLRCSPRSGDLSVYWYQQSLDQGLQFLIQYYNGEERAKGNILERFSAQQFPDLHSELNLSSLELGDSALYFCASSVAWSAGYQETQYFGPGTRLLVL.

CDR3 in DNA: TGTGCCAGCAGTGAACTGGCGGCGAGCACCGGGGAGCTGTTTTTT. Translated: CASSELAASTGELFF. This chain links TRBV6-1 with TRBJ2-2; the D is unclear. Deletions cut 2 bases from V and 4 bases from J, with 11 bases between. The CDR3 is 15 amino acids. The germline V gene encodes CDR1 MNHNS and CDR2 SASEGT.